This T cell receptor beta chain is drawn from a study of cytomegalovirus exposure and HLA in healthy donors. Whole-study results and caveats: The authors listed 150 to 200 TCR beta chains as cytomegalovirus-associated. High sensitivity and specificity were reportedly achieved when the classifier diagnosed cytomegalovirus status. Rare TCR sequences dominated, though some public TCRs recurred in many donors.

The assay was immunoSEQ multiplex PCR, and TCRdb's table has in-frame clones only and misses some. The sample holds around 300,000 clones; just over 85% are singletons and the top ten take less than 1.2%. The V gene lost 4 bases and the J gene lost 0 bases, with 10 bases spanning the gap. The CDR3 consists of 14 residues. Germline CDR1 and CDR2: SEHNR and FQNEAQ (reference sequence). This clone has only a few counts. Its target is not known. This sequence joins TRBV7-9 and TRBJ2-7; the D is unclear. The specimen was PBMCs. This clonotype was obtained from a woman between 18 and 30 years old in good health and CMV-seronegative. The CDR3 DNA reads TGTGCCAGCAGCTCTAACCCCTCCTCCTACGAGCAGTACTTC. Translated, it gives CASSSNPSSYEQYF.